This passage covers 12 T cell receptor beta chains from one sample sequenced in a study of regulatory T cells in long-lasting Graves disease. Indicated time point: newly diagnosed GD, antithyroid drugs for less than 3 months. The TCR library was made from RNA that had been extracted from PBMCs in TRIzol. TCR beta libraries were built with iRepertoire HTBI primers and Arm-PCR of CDR3 regions. From the multiplex PCR reads, TCRdb called clonotypes with MiXCR, one entry per CDR3 protein. The top ten hold roughly 18% of the sample, which has hundreds of thousands of distinct CDR3 sequences, roughly 15% seen once. Another study also made use of these data, one on T cells in Graves' hyperthyroidism and ophthalmopathy.

The starting material was peripheral blood mononuclear cells (PBMCs), obtained at new diagnosis, from a patient treated with antithyroid drugs. Source of these receptors: a woman in her 30s with Graves disease.

The V gene is TRBV20-1, the J gene TRBJ1-5; 7 nucleotides agree with TRBD1. V was pared by 4 bases and J by 0 bases, with 3 bases of the junction left unmatched. The CDR3 has 14 amino acids. Germline V gives CDR1 DFQATT, CDR2 SNEGSKA (reference sequence). The CDR3 DNA reads as TGCAGTGCTAAGACAGGGAATAGCAATCAGCCCCAGCATTTT. Translation: CSAKTGNSNQPQHF.

The V gene is TRBV19, the J gene TRBJ2-1, with 9 bases lining up with TRBD2. After removal of 8 bases from V and 6 bases from J, the junction contained 5 bases not matched to a gene. The CDR3 extends over 13 amino acids. CDR1 and CDR2 from the germline V gene are LNHDA and SQIVND (reference sequence). In DNA, the CDR3 is TGTGCCAGTTGGGTAGCGGGAGCCAATGAGCAGTTCTTC. Amino acids: CASWVAGANEQFF.

The chain couples TRBV30 to TRBJ1-4; no firm D call. Germline assignment: CDR1 GTSNPN and CDR2 SVGIG (reference sequence). Trimming removed 3 bases from V and 8 bases from J, with 10 bases in between. The CDR3 has 12 amino acids. This CDR3 is CAWRWTGEKLFF. CDR3 nucleotide sequence: TGTGCCTGGAGATGGACCGGCGAAAAACTGTTTTTT.

This clonotype has only a few counts. This chain links TRBV20-1 with TRBJ2-1; 8 nucleotides match TRBD2. The germline CDR1 and CDR2 sequences are DFQATT and SNEGSKA (reference sequence). The CDR3 spans 18 residues. Trimming removed 6 bases from V and 0 bases from J; junction bases left unmatched: 16. CDR3 protein: CSATRGVLAGRSYNEQFF. CDR3 nucleotides: TGCAGTGCGACAAGAGGCGTTTTAGCGGGACGCTCCTACAATGAGCAGTTCTTC.

This clonotype was counted ten times or more. The chain links TRBV20-1 to TRBJ1-4; D gene unclear. The germline V gene has CDR1 DFQATT and CDR2 SNEGSKA (reference sequence). This CDR3 comprises 13 residues. The V end was cut by 6 bases, the J end by 7 bases, with 15 bases between. The CDR3 DNA reads as TGCAGTGCGACCTTTGGGGTGCGTGAAAAACTGTTTTTT. Its translation is CSATFGVREKLFF.

For this clonotype: Just one base apart from a much larger clone, this may be a read error. J is TRBJ2-7 and V is TRBV27; D is unresolved. V lost 9 bases and J 12 bases, leaving 18 bases between the germline ends. This CDR3 spans 11 amino acids. The germline V gene encodes CDR1 MNHEY and CDR2 SMNVEV (reference sequence). Here the CDR3 DNA reads TGTGCCAGGGGCTACGATAGGTTCATGTACTTC. Its protein is CARGYDRFMYF.

At least ten counts were recorded for this clonotype. J is TRBJ1-5 and V is TRBV10-2; D unresolved. Trimming removed 6 bases at V and 2 bases at J, with 11 bases between. This CDR3 is 14 amino acids long. Germline loops: CDR1 WSHSY, CDR2 SAAADI. Written as DNA, the CDR3 is TGCGCCAGCAGCCCGGACTCACGCAATCAGCCCCAGCATTTT. It specifies CASSPDSRNQPQHF.

This clonotype was seen repeatedly, ten times or more. This chain connects TRBV20-1 to TRBJ1-2; D might be TRBD1 (5 bases). In germline, CDR1 is DFQATT, CDR2 SNEGSKA (reference sequence). The CDR3 has 15 residues. Deletions cut 3 bases from V and 0 bases from J, with 14 bases between. CDR3: CSASQNRNSNYGYTF. The DNA of the CDR3 is TGCAGTGCTAGTCAGAACAGGAACTCTAACTATGGCTACACCTTC.

This clonotype was recorded many times. This chain joins TRBV5-1 and TRBJ2-3, with TRBD2 identical over 7 bases. V lost 3 bases and J lost 6; bases outside the gene matches: 10. Germline-derived CDR1 and CDR2 are SGHRS and YFSETQ. The CDR3 length is 15 residues. The CDR3 loop is CASSYDPGGKDTQYF. CDR3 DNA: TGCGCCAGCAGCTATGACCCGGGAGGCAAGGATACGCAGTATTTT.

To note about this clonotype: One junction end does not reproduce the germline sequence, and a read error may be involved. This chain uses TRBV5-1 with TRBJ1-1; 7 nucleotides agree with TRBD1. CDR1 and CDR2 (germline): SGHRS, YFSETQ. The CDR3 has 16 residues. The CDR3 sequence: CASSLRDSYLNTEAFF. Here the CDR3 DNA reads TGTGCCAGCAGCTTGAGGGACAGCTATTTGAACACTGAAGCTTTCTTT. The whole variable domain, filled in from reference TRBV5-1 and TRBJ1-1, reads KAGVTQTPRYLIKTRGQQVTLSCSPISGHRSVSWYQQTPGQGLQFLFEYFSETQRNKGNFPGRFSGRQFSNSRSEMNVSTLELGDSALYLCASSLRDSYLNTEAFFGQGTRLTVV.

This clonotype has a count of ten or more. The CDR3 DNA reads as TGTGCCAGCAGCCAGGGAACCGGAAACACCATATATTTT. This codes for CASSQGTGNTIYF. The rearrangement links TRBV12-3 or TRBV12-4 to TRBJ1-3; tentative D call: TRBD1 (5 bases). The CDR3 is 13 residues long. V was pared by 6 bases and J by 4 bases, with 10 bases between.

Many counts were recorded for this clonotype. The CDR3 loop is CASSSGQAIYEQYF. DNA of the CDR3: TGTGCCAGCAGCTCCGGACAGGCAATCTACGAGCAGTACTTC. V gene TRBV7-8 combines with J gene TRBJ2-7, with 7 nucleotides matching TRBD1. J gave up 3 bases and V 4 bases, and 6 bases lay outside the gene matches. This CDR3 spans 14 amino acids. CDR1 is SGHVS, CDR2 FQNEAQ, per germline.